This is a list of T cell receptor beta chains from one sample in a study of blood T cell repertoires in COVID-19. Using immunoSEQ multiplex PCR, the repertoire was profiled, and TCRdb retains in-frame clones only, with some absent. This table has roughly 250,000 clones, approximately 85% appearing once. The specimen was PBMCs or T cells enriched from blood (not recorded which). The receptors originated from a woman younger than 45 who had recovered from COVID-19. Each CDR3 is given with its conserved first and last residue. Each record gives: D gene, V gene, clone size, J gene, CDR3 length, CDR3 DNA, CDR3 protein. A D gene is named only where the DNA matches it firmly. Where a row states a size, it is once, few, many or the class of an expanded clone; other rows omit it.

D gene: TRBD1
V gene: TRBV27
clone size: -
J gene: TRBJ1-5
CDR3 length: 14
CDR3 DNA: TGTGCCAGCAGTTTAAACAGGGGTGATCAGCCCCAGCATTTT
CDR3 protein: CASSLNRGDQPQHF

D gene: -
V gene: TRBV10-3
clone size: few
J gene: TRBJ1-5
CDR3 length: 15
CDR3 DNA: TGTGCCATCAGTGGATCCCTTTTGGCGGATCAGCCCCAGCATTTT
CDR3 protein: CAISGSLLADQPQHF

D gene: -
V gene: TRBV7-9
clone size: few
J gene: TRBJ2-1
CDR3 length: 12
CDR3 DNA: TGTGCCAGCAGTTCAACTTACAATGAGCAGTTCTTC
CDR3 protein: CASSSTYNEQFF

D gene: TRBD1
V gene: TRBV7-9
clone size: -
J gene: TRBJ1-1
CDR3 length: 15
CDR3 DNA: TGTGCCAGCAGCTTAGTGACAGGGTCGAACACTGAAGCTTTCTTT
CDR3 protein: CASSLVTGSNTEAFF

D gene: -
V gene: TRBV5-1
clone size: -
J gene: TRBJ2-7
CDR3 length: 15
CDR3 DNA: TGCGCCAGCAGCAGGGAGTCGCGGGGTTCCTACGAGCAGTACTTC
CDR3 protein: CASSRESRGSYEQYF

D gene: -
V gene: TRBV18
clone size: -
J gene: TRBJ2-2
CDR3 length: 17
CDR3 DNA: TGTGCCAGCTCAATTAGCGGAGCGGGTGGAAACACCGGGGAGCTGTTTTTT
CDR3 protein: CASSISGAGGNTGELFF

D gene: TRBD1
V gene: TRBV9
clone size: -
J gene: TRBJ1-1
CDR3 length: 15
CDR3 DNA: TGTGCCAGCAGCGCATCACAGGGGCCGGCGAGGAAGGCTTTCTTT
CDR3 protein: CASSASQGPARKAFF

D gene: -
V gene: TRBV6-1
clone size: -
J gene: TRBJ1-1
CDR3 length: 13
CDR3 DNA: TGTGCCAGCAGTGAAGCTCAGGGGACTGAAGCTTTCTTT
CDR3 protein: CASSEAQGTEAFF

D gene: -
V gene: TRBV30
clone size: -
J gene: TRBJ1-1
CDR3 length: 12
CDR3 DNA: TGTGCCTGGATCGAACGGGGGACTGAAGCTTTCTTT
CDR3 protein: CAWIERGTEAFF

D gene: -
V gene: TRBV18
clone size: -
J gene: TRBJ2-1
CDR3 length: 14
CDR3 DNA: TGTGCCAGCTCACCACTCGCAGGGAACAATGAGCAGTTCTTC
CDR3 protein: CASSPLAGNNEQFF

D gene: -
V gene: TRBV4-1
clone size: -
J gene: TRBJ1-6
CDR3 length: 17
CDR3 DNA: TGCGCCAGCAGCCAAGAGCCGAGTAGCTCCTATAATTCACCCCTCCACTTT
CDR3 protein: CASSQEPSSSYNSPLHF

D gene: -
V gene: TRBV30
clone size: once
J gene: TRBJ2-7
CDR3 length: 13
CDR3 DNA: TGTGCCTGGAGAGGAGGGAGCAGCTACGAGCAGTACTTC
CDR3 protein: CAWRGGSSYEQYF

D gene: TRBD1
V gene: TRBV5-6
clone size: -
J gene: TRBJ1-1
CDR3 length: 12
CDR3 DNA: TGTGCCAGCAGCTTCGGACAGGTTGAAGCTTTCTTT
CDR3 protein: CASSFGQVEAFF

D gene: -
V gene: TRBV28
clone size: -
J gene: TRBJ2-5
CDR3 length: 18
CDR3 DNA: TGTGCCAGCAGTTATACGTGGAATGTCCGGGATACCCAAGAGACCCAGTACTTC
CDR3 protein: CASSYTWNVRDTQETQYF

D gene: -
V gene: TRBV6-2/TRBV6-3
clone size: -
J gene: TRBJ1-5
CDR3 length: 13
CDR3 DNA: TGTGCCAGCAGTTTCAGTGTGGCTCAGCCCCAGCATTTT
CDR3 protein: CASSFSVAQPQHF

D gene: -
V gene: TRBV3-1/TRBV3-2
clone size: -
J gene: TRBJ2-2
CDR3 length: 13
CDR3 DNA: TGTGCCAGCAGCCAACCCCGGGGGTGGGAGCTGTTTTTT
CDR3 protein: CASSQPRGWELFF

D gene: TRBD2
V gene: TRBV4-2
clone size: few
J gene: TRBJ2-7
CDR3 length: 16
CDR3 DNA: TGTGCCAGCAGCCAAGAGGGCACGGGGGGCTCCTACGAGCAGTACTTC
CDR3 protein: CASSQEGTGGSYEQYF

D gene: -
V gene: TRBV7-6
clone size: -
J gene: TRBJ1-5
CDR3 length: 16
CDR3 DNA: TGTGCCAGCAGCTTAGAGGCCGGGGGAAGTTTGGCGCCCCAGCATTTT
CDR3 protein: CASSLEAGGSLAPQHF

D gene: -
V gene: TRBV5-4
clone size: -
J gene: TRBJ2-4
CDR3 length: 11
CDR3 DNA: TGTGCCAGCAGCGCGAGTAACATTCAGTACTTC
CDR3 protein: CASSASNIQYF

D gene: -
V gene: TRBV25-1
clone size: -
J gene: TRBJ1-4
CDR3 length: 17
CDR3 DNA: TGTGCCAGCAGTGAAGATCCGGGAAACCCAACTAATGAAAAACTGTTTTTT
CDR3 protein: CASSEDPGNPTNEKLFF

D gene: -
V gene: TRBV7-8
clone size: once
J gene: TRBJ1-5
CDR3 length: 16
CDR3 DNA: TGTGCCAGCAGCCACGAAGGAGGGCAAAGAAATCAGCCCCAGCATTTT
CDR3 protein: CASSHEGGQRNQPQHF

D gene: TRBD1
V gene: TRBV27
clone size: once
J gene: TRBJ1-2
CDR3 length: 14
CDR3 DNA: TGTGCCAGCTTAACCCGGACAGGCGGTGGTGGCTACACCTTC
CDR3 protein: CASLTRTGGGGYTF

D gene: -
V gene: TRBV10-2
clone size: few
J gene: TRBJ1-5
CDR3 length: 12
CDR3 DNA: TGCGCCAGCAGTGGGCAGAATCAGCCCCAGCATTTT
CDR3 protein: CASSGQNQPQHF

D gene: TRBD1
V gene: TRBV5-6
clone size: -
J gene: TRBJ1-1
CDR3 length: 17
CDR3 DNA: TGTGCCAGCAGCTCCCGGGGGACAGGGCGCCTGAACACTGAAGCTTTCTTT
CDR3 protein: CASSSRGTGRLNTEAFF

D gene: TRBD1
V gene: TRBV11-1
clone size: once
J gene: TRBJ2-7
CDR3 length: 14
CDR3 DNA: TGTGCCAGCAGCTCAGACAGGGGGCCCTACGAGCAGTACTTC
CDR3 protein: CASSSDRGPYEQYF

D gene: -
V gene: TRBV7-9
clone size: -
J gene: TRBJ1-2
CDR3 length: 12
CDR3 DNA: TGTGCCAGCAGCTTAGTAAACTATGGCTACACCTTC
CDR3 protein: CASSLVNYGYTF

D gene: -
V gene: TRBV30
clone size: once
J gene: TRBJ1-5
CDR3 length: 13
CDR3 DNA: TGTGCCTGGAGTGTACTTCAAACCGCGCCCCAGCATTTT
CDR3 protein: CAWSVLQTAPQHF

D gene: -
V gene: TRBV11-2
clone size: -
J gene: TRBJ1-1
CDR3 length: 13
CDR3 DNA: TGTGCCAGCAGCTTAGAAAGGCAGGGCAGAGCTTTCTTT
CDR3 protein: CASSLERQGRAFF

D gene: TRBD2
V gene: TRBV27
clone size: once
J gene: TRBJ2-1
CDR3 length: 15
CDR3 DNA: TGTGCCAGCAGTAAACCCGGGACTAGCGACAATGAGCAGTTCTTC
CDR3 protein: CASSKPGTSDNEQFF

D gene: TRBD2
V gene: TRBV2
clone size: -
J gene: TRBJ2-7
CDR3 length: 15
CDR3 DNA: TGTGCCAGCAGAACCCCGACTAGCGGGACCTACGAGCAGTACTTC
CDR3 protein: CASRTPTSGTYEQYF

D gene: TRBD1
V gene: TRBV5-1
clone size: once
J gene: TRBJ2-7
CDR3 length: 13
CDR3 DNA: TGCGCCAGCAGCCTGGGGACAGGCTACGAGCAGTACTTC
CDR3 protein: CASSLGTGYEQYF

D gene: -
V gene: TRBV6-5
clone size: -
J gene: TRBJ2-1
CDR3 length: 15
CDR3 DNA: TGTGCCAGCAGTCGAAGGGGACTCAGAGACGATGAGCAGTTCTTC
CDR3 protein: CASSRRGLRDDEQFF

D gene: -
V gene: TRBV19
clone size: few
J gene: TRBJ1-2
CDR3 length: 11
CDR3 DNA: TGTGCCAGTACAGATTACTATGGCTACACCTTC
CDR3 protein: CASTDYYGYTF

D gene: TRBD1
V gene: TRBV6-5
clone size: once
J gene: TRBJ1-2
CDR3 length: 15
CDR3 DNA: TGTGCCAGCAGACCGATGGACAGGGATTCCTATGGCTACATCTTC
CDR3 protein: CASRPMDRDSYGYIF

D gene: TRBD2
V gene: TRBV6-5
clone size: -
J gene: TRBJ2-1
CDR3 length: 16
CDR3 DNA: TGTGCCAGCAGTTTCATAGCGGGGGGGCCGAACAATGAGCAGTTCTTC
CDR3 protein: CASSFIAGGPNNEQFF

D gene: -
V gene: TRBV5-1
clone size: few
J gene: TRBJ1-1
CDR3 length: 15
CDR3 DNA: TGCGCCAGCAGCTTGGGACCGGGTCTGAACACTGAAGCTTTCTTT
CDR3 protein: CASSLGPGLNTEAFF

D gene: TRBD2
V gene: TRBV5-1
clone size: -
J gene: TRBJ2-3
CDR3 length: 18
CDR3 DNA: TGCGCCAGCAGCAGAACAGCGGGGGGGACTCCTAGCACAGATACGCAGTATTTT
CDR3 protein: CASSRTAGGTPSTDTQYF